This paragraph reports one T cell receptor (beta chain). These data belong to a study of OX40 agonist ivuxolimab in advanced cancers. The CDR3 sequence is 17 residues long. V was pared by 5 bases and J by 7 bases, with 16 bases of the junction left unmatched. From germline, CDR1 is LGHNA and CDR2 YSLEER. Profiling relied on immunoSEQ multiplex PCR, and the TCRdb table lists in-frame clones only, not all of them. The sample carries about 100,000 clones, more than 85% recorded once. The source is an adult with an advanced solid tumor such as melanoma, head and neck, liver or kidney cancer. Source: CD4+ or CD8+ T cells sorted from blood, taken in a trial of the OX40 agonist ivuxolimab. The chain combines TRBV4-3 with TRBJ2-1; 8 positions agree with TRBD2. Here the CDR3 reads CASSSFEGLAGLNEQFF. The CDR3 DNA sequence: TGCGCCAGCAGCTCATTCGAGGGGCTAGCGGGTCTGAATGAGCAGTTCTTC.